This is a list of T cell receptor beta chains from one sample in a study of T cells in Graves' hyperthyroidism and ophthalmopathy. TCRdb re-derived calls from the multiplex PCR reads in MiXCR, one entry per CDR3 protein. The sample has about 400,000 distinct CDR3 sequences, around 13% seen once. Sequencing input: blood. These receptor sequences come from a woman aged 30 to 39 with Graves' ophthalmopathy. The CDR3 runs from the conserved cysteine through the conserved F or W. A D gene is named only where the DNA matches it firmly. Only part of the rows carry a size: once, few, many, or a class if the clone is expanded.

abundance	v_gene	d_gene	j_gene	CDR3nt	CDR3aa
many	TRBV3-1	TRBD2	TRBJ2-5	TGTGCCGCTGGACTAGCGGGGGGGCAGGAGACCCAGTACTTC	CAAGLAGGQETQYF
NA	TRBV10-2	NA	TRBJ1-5	TGCGCCAGCAGCCGCAGCTCTAGCAATCAGCCCGAGCATTTT	CASSRSSSNQPEHF
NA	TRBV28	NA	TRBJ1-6	TGTGCCAGCAGTTTCGCGGGGGGGTTGAGCTCCTATAATTCACCCCTCCACTTT	CASSFAGGLSSYNSPLHF
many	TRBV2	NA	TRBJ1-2	TGTGCCAGCAGTACAGACGGGGGCTATGGCTACACCTTC	CASSTDGGYGYTF
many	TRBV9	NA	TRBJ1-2	TGTGCCAGCAGCGAGGGGCTTTACGGGAGTTATGGCTACACCTTC	CASSEGLYGSYGYTF
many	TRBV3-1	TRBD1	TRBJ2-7	TGTGCCAGCAGCCAAGATTCGGGGACAGGGAGGTACGAGCAGTACTTC	CASSQDSGTGRYEQYF
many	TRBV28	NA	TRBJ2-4	TGTGCCAGCAGTTATAGCGGCGGGGCCAAAAACATTCAGTACTTC	CASSYSGGAKNIQYF
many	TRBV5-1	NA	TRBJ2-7	TGCGCCAGCAGCTTGGTGGAATCCGAGCAGTACTTC	CASSLVESEQYF
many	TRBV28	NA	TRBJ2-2	TGTGCCAGCATCTTGGGGACGGGACCTAACACCGGGGAGCTGTTTTTT	CASILGTGPNTGELFF
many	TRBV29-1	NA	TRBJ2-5	TGCAGCGTTGAACTAGGGCCAGGGTACTTC	CSVELGPGYF
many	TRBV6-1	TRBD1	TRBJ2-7	TGTGCCACCGTGCCCGGGACAGGAGACTACGAGCAGTACTTC	CATVPGTGDYEQYF
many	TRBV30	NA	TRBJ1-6	TGTGCCTGGCGCGATGAAATCCCCCTCCACTTT	CAWRDEIPLHF
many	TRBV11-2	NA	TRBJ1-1	TGTGCCAGCAGCTTAGAGGCGAGGACTGAAGCTTTCTTT	CASSLEARTEAFF
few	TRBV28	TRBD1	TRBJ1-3	TGTGCCAGCAGATCCCGTCTGCTCAAGACAGGGGGAAACACCATATATTTT	CASRSRLLKTGGNTIYF
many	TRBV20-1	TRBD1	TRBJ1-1	TGCAGTGCTAGAAATCCAACAGGGGGCAAGGCTGAAGCTTTCTTT	CSARNPTGGKAEAFF
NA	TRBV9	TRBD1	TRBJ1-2	TGTGCCAGCAGCGGGGACAGGGGAAGGTGGCAGAGCTATGGCTACACCTTC	CASSGDRGRWQSYGYTF
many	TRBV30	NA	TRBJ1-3	TGTGCCTGGTACAGTGGGAACTCTGGAAACACCATATATTTT	CAWYSGNSGNTIYF
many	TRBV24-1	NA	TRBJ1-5	TGTGCCACCAGTGCCCAGGCCAGTAATCAGCCCCAGCATTTT	CATSAQASNQPQHF
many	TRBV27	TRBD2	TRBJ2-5	TGTGCCAGCAGTTACGGGGGGGAGGAGACCCAGTACTTC	CASSYGGEETQYF
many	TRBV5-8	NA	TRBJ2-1	TGTGCCAGCAGCTTGTTCGGTGGGAAGCAAACCACCTACAATGAGCAGTTCTTC	CASSLFGGKQTTYNEQFF
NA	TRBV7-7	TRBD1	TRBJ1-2	TGTGCTAGCAGCCCAACACCTAGATCGACAGGGGGCTACTATGGCTACACCTTC	CASSPTPRSTGGYYGYTF
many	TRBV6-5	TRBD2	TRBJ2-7	TGTGCCAGCAGTTACTCCGGGACTAGTTCCTACGAGCAGTACTTC	CASSYSGTSSYEQYF
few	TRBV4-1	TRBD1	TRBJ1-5	TGCGCCAGCAGCCAAGACGGACAGGGCAATCAGCCCCAGCATTTT	CASSQDGQGNQPQHF
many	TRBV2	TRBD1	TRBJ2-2	TGTGCCAGCACGGATTCGCAGGGGGCCTCCGGGGAGCTGTTTTTT	CASTDSQGASGELFF
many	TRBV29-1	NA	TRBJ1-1	TGCAGCGTTTTTGGCACTGAAGCTTTCTTT	CSVFGTEAFF
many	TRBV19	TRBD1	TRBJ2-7	TGTGCCAGTAGTATCAACGGACAGGGCTTCCACGAGCAGTACTTC	CASSINGQGFHEQYF
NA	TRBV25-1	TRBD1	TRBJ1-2	TGTGCCAGCAGGACAGGGATAACTAACTATGGCTACACCTTC	CASRTGITNYGYTF
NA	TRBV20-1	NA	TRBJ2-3	TGCAGTGCCGGCCGGGCCAGAGATACGCAGTATTTT	CSAGRARDTQYF
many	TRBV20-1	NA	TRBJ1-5	TGCAGTGCTAGATCGGGGGTCCAGCCCCAGCATTTT	CSARSGVQPQHF
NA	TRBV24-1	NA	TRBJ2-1	TGTGCCACCAGTGGTTTAGGCAGTGGAGGGGGAAACGAGCAGTTCTTC	CATSGLGSGGGNEQFF
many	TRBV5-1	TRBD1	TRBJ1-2	TGCGCCAGCAGCTACGGGACAGACTATGGCTACACCTTC	CASSYGTDYGYTF
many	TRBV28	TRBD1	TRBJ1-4	TGTGCCAGTAGTCTGGACAGGGTTGTGGCTGAAAAACTGTTTTTT	CASSLDRVVAEKLFF
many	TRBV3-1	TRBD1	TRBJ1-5	TGTGCCAGCAGCCGGAGACAGGGTGATCAGCCCCAGCATTTT	CASSRRQGDQPQHF
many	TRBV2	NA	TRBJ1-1	TGTGCCAGCACTAGGGGCGGCTTGACAGACACTGAAGCTTTCTTT	CASTRGGLTDTEAFF
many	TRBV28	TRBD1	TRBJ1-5	TGTGCCAGCAGTCCCCACCAGGGGGACGGCAATCAGCCCCAGCATTTT	CASSPHQGDGNQPQHF
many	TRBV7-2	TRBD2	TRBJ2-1	TGTGCCAGCAGCTTAGAGGAGGGACTAGCGGGGGTCAATGAGCAGTTCTTC	CASSLEEGLAGVNEQFF
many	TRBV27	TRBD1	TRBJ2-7	TGTGCCAGCAGTGCCGCCGGGACAGCTTACGAGCAGTACTTC	CASSAAGTAYEQYF
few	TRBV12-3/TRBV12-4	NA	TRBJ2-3	TGTGCCAGCAGTCTAACTCTAAATACGCAGTATTTT	CASSLTLNTQYF
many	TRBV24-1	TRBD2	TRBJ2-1	TGTGCCACCAGGAAACTAGCGGGGGGGCCCTACAATGAGCAGTTCTTC	CATRKLAGGPYNEQFF
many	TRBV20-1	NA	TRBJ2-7	TGCAGTGCTAGCCCTCCCCCGGGACATAGCTCCTACGAGCAGTACTTC	CSASPPPGHSSYEQYF
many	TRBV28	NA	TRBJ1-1	TGTGCCAGCTTTTTAGAGACGGGGGGCACTGAAGCTTTCTTT	CASFLETGGTEAFF
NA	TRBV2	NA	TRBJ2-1	TGTGCCAGCAGCTTAGGGTCGGGGGTGCATGAGCAGTTCTTC	CASSLGSGVHEQFF
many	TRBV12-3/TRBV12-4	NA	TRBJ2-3	TGTGCCAGCAGTTTGGAGAGTCGCACAGATACGCAGTATTTT	CASSLESRTDTQYF
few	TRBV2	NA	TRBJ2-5	TGTGCCAGCCGATTCGAGTCGATCGAGACCCAGTACTTC	CASRFESIETQYF
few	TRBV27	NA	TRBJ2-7	TGTGCCAGCAGTTTAGGGGCTAGCCTATCCTACGAGCAGTACTTC	CASSLGASLSYEQYF
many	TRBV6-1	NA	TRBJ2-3	TGTGCCAGCAGTGTTCGGGCAGATACGCAGTATTTT	CASSVRADTQYF
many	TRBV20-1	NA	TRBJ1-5	TGCAGTGCCATGAGGGCCGGGAATCAGCCCCAGCATTTT	CSAMRAGNQPQHF
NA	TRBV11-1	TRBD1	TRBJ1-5	TGTGCCAGCAGCTCTACAGGGGCGGGTCAGCGCCAGCATTTT	CASSSTGAGQRQHF
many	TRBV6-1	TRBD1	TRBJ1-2	TGTGCCAGCAGTCCCAACAGGGGGAGTAATGGCTACACCTTC	CASSPNRGSNGYTF
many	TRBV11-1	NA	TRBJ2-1	TGTGCCAGCAGCTTACCACGGCGGTCCTACAATGAGCAGTTCTTC	CASSLPRRSYNEQFF
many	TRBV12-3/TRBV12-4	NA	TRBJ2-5	TGTGCCAGCAGTTTGGGGAGACAAGAGACCCAGTACTTC	CASSLGRQETQYF
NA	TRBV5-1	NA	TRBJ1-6	TGCGCCAGCAGCTACAACAGGGTCGGCGCCTATAATTCACCCCTCCACTTT	CASSYNRVGAYNSPLHF
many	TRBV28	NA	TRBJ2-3	TGTGCCAGCAGTTTATACGGCAGGGAGTTTACAGATACGCAGTATTTT	CASSLYGREFTDTQYF